This TCR beta chain was sequenced during a study of response to subunit inactivated influenza vaccine. J lost 0 bases, V lost 5 bases, and 7 bases had no gene match. Germline CDR1 and CDR2: MDHEN and SYDVKM. There are 15 residues in the CDR3. Concerning this clonotype itself: Its antigen is as yet unknown.

Regarding the study as a whole: Authors suggested each seasonal influenza vaccination recruits few new T cells.

TCRdb used MiXCR to reprocess the RT-PCR reads, holding one entry per CDR3 protein. Among fewer than 600,000 distinct CDR3 sequences listed, more than 7% were seen once. The sequence derives from a man between 45 and 75 years old who received an inactivated influenza vaccine. The source material was PBMCs from blood, sampled roughly 24 months after vaccination. V and J are TRBV28 and TRBJ2-7, with TRBD1 identical over 7 bases. The CDR3 DNA reads TGTGCCAGCAGTACATCAGGGGGATACTCCTACGAGCAGTACTTC. This gives the protein CASSTSGGYSYEQYF.